One and the same sample provided the 18 T cell receptor beta chains below, sequenced in a study of blood T cell repertoires in COVID-19. Sequencing was performed with immunoSEQ multiplex PCR; in TCRdb, only in-frame clones are kept and a portion is missing. Counted here are about 150,000 clones, 65% to 80% occurring once; the ten biggest clones make up about 4%. Material for sequencing was peripheral blood. The receptors here all came from a man between 60 and 75 years old with acute or convalescent COVID-19.

This chain links TRBV11-2 with TRBJ2-3, with 8 bases identical to TRBD2. The CDR3 totals 16 residues. Germline CDR1 is SGHAT and CDR2 is FQNNGV. Losses at the gene ends were 7 bases for V and 3 bases for J; bases not matched to a gene: 12. The CDR3 DNA reads TGTGCCAGCAAATCGTCTGCGGGAGGCAGTACAGATACGCAGTATTTT. Translation gives CASKSSAGGSTDTQYF.

The CDR3 sequence is CASSFGGGYGYTF. The DNA for the CDR3 is TGTGCCAGCAGCTTCGGGGGAGGCTATGGCTACACCTTC. The rearrangement joins TRBV11-1 to TRBJ1-2; tentative D call: TRBD1 (5 bases). Germline CDR1 and CDR2: SGHAT and FQDESV (reference sequence). This CDR3 comprises 13 residues. Trimming pared 3 bases from V and 4 bases from J, leaving 9 bases between.

This chain connects TRBV18 to TRBJ2-7, with D unresolved. The length of the CDR3 is 14 residues. Trimming took off 6 bases at V and 0 bases at J, with 12 bases between the two ends. The germline gives CDR1 KGHSH, CDR2 LQKENI. In nucleotides, the CDR3 is TGTGCCAGCTCCCTTTCCACTACCTCCTACGAGCAGTACTTC. Encoded protein: CASSLSTTSYEQYF.

This clone has a handful of counts. The V call is TRBV27, the J call TRBJ2-7, with 11 positions matching TRBD2. The V segment lost 0 bases and the J segment 6 bases; nucleotides outside the gene matches: 4. Per the germline V gene, CDR1 is MNHEY and CDR2 is SMNVEV (reference sequence). The CDR3 loop spans 15 amino acids. The CDR3 nucleotides are TGTGCCAGCAGTTTATCCGGGACTAGCGGAACCGAGCAGTACTTC. As protein: CASSLSGTSGTEQYF.

This chain joins TRBV12-3 or TRBV12-4 and TRBJ2-7; no definite D call. There are 11 residues in the CDR3. V lost 1 base and J lost 8, with 6 bases in between. CDR3 bases: TGTGCCAGCAGTTTAGAGACAAAGCAGTACTTC. Amino acids: CASSLETKQYF.

The chain recombines TRBV9 with TRBJ1-2; 11 nucleotides align to TRBD1. The V gene end was trimmed by 0 bases and the J gene end by 7 bases; junction bases not matched to a gene: 5. Germline V lookup: CDR1 SGDLS, CDR2 YYNGEE. The CDR3 consists of 15 residues. CDR3 residues: CASSVATDRGPGYTF. The CDR3 DNA reads TGTGCCAGCAGCGTAGCCACGGACAGGGGGCCTGGCTACACCTTC. The whole variable domain, remainder taken from reference TRBV9 and TRBJ1-2, is DSGVTQTPKHLITATGQRVTLRCSPRSGDLSVYWYQQSLDQGLQFLIQYYNGEERAKGNILERFSAQQFPDLHSELNLSSLELGDSALYFCASSVATDRGPGYTFGSGTRLTVV.

The rearrangement joins TRBV19 to TRBJ2-2; 9 positions agree with TRBD2. The CDR3 contains 15 residues. The germline CDR1 and CDR2 sequences are LNHDA and SQIVND (reference sequence). V shed 6 bases, J shed 4 bases, and the junction held 6 bases outside the gene matches. The CDR3 loop is CASRWFSGSTGELFF. The CDR3 DNA reads as TGTGCCAGTAGATGGTTTAGCGGGAGCACCGGGGAGCTGTTTTTT.

This clone showed up just once. The rearrangement joins TRBV27 to TRBJ2-1, with TRBD2 as a possible D gene (5 bases). The CDR3 covers 14 residues. With 3 bases removed from V and 2 bases from J, the gap between germline ends came to 8 bases. CDR1 and CDR2 (germline): MNHEY, SMNVEV (reference sequence). The chain's CDR3 is CASSFGVAYNEQFF. DNA for the CDR3: TGTGCCAGCAGTTTCGGGGTTGCCTACAATGAGCAGTTCTTC.

This clone was seen a few times. The chain couples TRBV7-9 to TRBJ2-1; 15 bases are shared with TRBD2. The V segment lost 5 bases and the J segment 7 bases; nucleotides outside the gene matches: 12. The CDR3 has 18 residues. Germline V CDR1 and CDR2: SEHNR, FQNEAQ (reference sequence). The CDR3 sequence: CASSPGLAGGPVRNEQFF. The CDR3 DNA sequence: TGTGCCAGCAGCCCTGGACTAGCGGGAGGGCCTGTAAGAAATGAGCAGTTCTTC. The whole variable domain, remainder taken from reference TRBV7-9 and TRBJ2-1, is DTGVSQNPRHKITKRGQNVTFRCDPISEHNRLYWYRQTLGQGPEFLTYFQNEAQLEKSRLLSDRFSAERPKGSFSTLEIQRTEQGDSAMYLCASSPGLAGGPVRNEQFFGPGTRLTVL.

This chain joins TRBV28 and TRBJ1-3, with D perhaps TRBD1 (5 bases). Trimming pared 2 bases from V and 2 bases from J, leaving 7 bases between. The CDR3 sequence is 14 residues long. From germline, CDR1 is MDHEN and CDR2 SYDVKM. Written as DNA, the CDR3 is TGTGCCAGCAGTTTAGCAGGGACTGGAAACACCATATATTTT. Protein product: CASSLAGTGNTIYF.

This clone was found once. The chain recombines TRBV4-1 with TRBJ2-3, with 9 nucleotides matching TRBD2. The CDR3 has 14 amino acids. J was trimmed by 5 bases and V by 1 base; bases with no gene match: 1. Germline V gene sequence: CDR1 MGHRA, CDR2 YSYEKL. DNA for the CDR3: TGCGCCAGCAGCCAAGTTAGCGGGGGAGATACGCAGTATTTT. Translation gives CASSQVSGGDTQYF.

The V and J genes are TRBV18 and TRBJ2-5; no clear D gene. The CDR3 extends over 13 amino acids. With 4 bases removed from V and 5 bases from J, the gap between germline ends came to 11 bases. CDR1 and CDR2 (germline): KGHSH, LQKENI. In nucleotides, the CDR3 is TGTGCCAGCTCACTATGGAGCGACGAGACCCAGTACTTC. Translating it yields CASSLWSDETQYF. The full variable domain, in which reference TRBV18 and TRBJ2-5 provide the parts outside the CDR3, is NAGVMQNPRHLVRRRGQEARLRCSPMKGHSHVYWYRQLPEEGLKFMVYLQKENIIDESGMPKERFSAEFPKEGPSILRIQQVVRGDSAAYFCASSLWSDETQYFGPGTRLLVL.

This sequence joins TRBV24-1 and TRBJ2-5, with D maybe TRBD1 (5 bases). The germline gives CDR1 KGHDR, CDR2 SFDVKD. V gave up 2 bases and J gave up 1 base, with 7 bases separating them. The CDR3 spans 14 residues. The CDR3 region has the DNA TGTGCCACCAGTGATTGGACACCCCAAGAGACCCAGTACTTC. It is translated as CATSDWTPQETQYF.

As DNA, the CDR3 is TGTGCCAGCTCCCTCGGCGGGGTGGACTATGGCTACACCTTC. Translation gives CASSLGGVDYGYTF. The chain links TRBV25-1 to TRBJ1-2; D uncertain. Trimming pared 8 bases from V and 3 bases from J, leaving 16 bases between. The length of the CDR3 is 14 residues. The germline V gene encodes CDR1 MGHDK and CDR2 SYGVNS.

This chain joins TRBV4-1 and TRBJ1-4, with D unresolved. With 1 base removed from V and 12 bases from J, the gap between germline ends came to 6 bases. CDR3 length: 11 residues. The germline gives CDR1 MGHRA, CDR2 YSYEKL. The CDR3 DNA follows: TGCGCCAGCAGCCAAGCCGAGCAACTGTTTTTT. Amino acids: CASSQAEQLFF.

The V call is TRBV5-1, the J call TRBJ1-3; 9 positions agree with TRBD1. The ends lost 4 bases at V and 4 bases at J; junction bases unmatched: 6. The germline gives CDR1 SGHRS, CDR2 YFSETQ. The CDR3 has 15 residues. Written as DNA, the CDR3 is TGCGCCAGCAGCATGGGACAGGGATCCGGAAACACCATATATTTT. Its translation: CASSMGQGSGNTIYF.

This chain uses TRBV15 with TRBJ1-1; D may be TRBD1 (6 bases). Trimming cost V 1 base and J 6 bases, with 15 bases left between them. CDR3 length equals 15 residues. Per the germline V gene, CDR1 is LNHNV and CDR2 is YYDKDF (reference sequence). The CDR3 coding sequence is TGTGCCACCAGCAGAGGGGGAGCAGGGGTGGCTGAAGCTTTCTTT. As protein: CATSRGGAGVAEAFF.

This clone occurred a few times. The chain has TRBV3-1 (or the pseudogene TRBV3-2) and TRBJ1-5; D perhaps matches TRBD1 (5 bases). Germline lookup yields CDR1 LGHDT and CDR2 YNNKEL (reference sequence). Trimming shortened V by 6 bases and J by 2 bases, and 11 bases separated the two germline ends. This CDR3 has 14 amino acids. The CDR3 loop is CASSMGGGNQPQHF. The CDR3 DNA reads as TGTGCCAGCAGTATGGGGGGTGGCAATCAGCCCCAGCATTTT.